This TCR beta chain was observed in a study of T cell repertoires in ileal Crohn's disease. About the research overall: Thiopurines (under 12) or anti-TNF agents (about 19) were given postoperatively to about half.

Assay: immunoSEQ multiplex PCR; the TCRdb copy retains only in-frame clones and omits some. The table shows about 6,600 clones, with approximately 83% occurring only once. Of note for this clone: As yet, its antigen is unknown.

General study results and limits: Clonal expansions were more frequent in active smokers than non-smokers at surgery.

Trimming stripped 5 bases from V and 0 bases from J, with 11 bases between. The CDR3 has 15 residues. Per germline, CDR1 LNHDA and CDR2 SQIVND (reference sequence). Time point indicated: inflamed ileum from the surgical specimen. The receptor was isolated from an adult with Crohn's disease. Source material: ileal tissue. This rearrangement joins TRBV19 to TRBJ1-5; possible D gene TRBD1, 5 bases. CDR3 loop: CASSRGVYSNQPQHF. In DNA form, the CDR3 reads TGTGCCAGTAGTCGAGGGGTCTATAGCAATCAGCCCCAGCATTTT. Using reference TRBV19 and TRBJ1-5 for the parts outside the CDR3, the full variable domain is DGGITQSPKYLFRKEGQNVTLSCEQNLNHDAMYWYRQDPGQGLRLIYYSQIVNDFQKGDIAEGYSVSREKKESFPLTVTSAQKNPTAFYLCASSRGVYSNQPQHFGDGTRLSIL.